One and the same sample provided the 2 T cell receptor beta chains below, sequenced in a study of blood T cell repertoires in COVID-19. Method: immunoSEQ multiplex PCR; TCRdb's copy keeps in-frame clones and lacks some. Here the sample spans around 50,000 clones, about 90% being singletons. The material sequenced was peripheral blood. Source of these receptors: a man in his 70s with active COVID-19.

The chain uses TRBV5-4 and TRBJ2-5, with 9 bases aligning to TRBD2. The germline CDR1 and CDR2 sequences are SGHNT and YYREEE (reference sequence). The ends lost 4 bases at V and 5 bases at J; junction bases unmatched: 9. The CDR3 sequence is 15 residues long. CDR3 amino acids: CASSPGTSLAETQYF. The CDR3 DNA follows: TGTGCCAGCAGCCCCGGGACTAGCTTAGCGGAGACCCAGTACTTC.

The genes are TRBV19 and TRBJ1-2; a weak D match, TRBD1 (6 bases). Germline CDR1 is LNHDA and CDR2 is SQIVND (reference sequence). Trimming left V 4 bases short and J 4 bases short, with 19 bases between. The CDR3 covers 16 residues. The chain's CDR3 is CASSTLARGAAYGYTF. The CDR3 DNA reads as TGTGCCAGTAGTACCCTCGCCCGGGGGGCCGCCTATGGCTACACCTTC.